This T cell receptor beta chain was sequenced in a study of naive and memory T cell subsets (dated by TCRdb to about 2017). About the investigation overall: In the figure summarizing the skin biopsy and whole blood samples, 10 or so blood donors, 7 tuberculin skin test biopsies and 3 saline control biopsies were reported. PCR2 was typically run as a SYBR Green qPCR and stopped at a set threshold, although low-input samples could use end-point PCR of around 6 cycles instead. Findings and caveats that apply to the study as a whole: The RNA-based method was acknowledged as potentially sensitive to TCR transcript changes with T cell activation and differentiation.

A robust, sensitive protocol for the amplification, sequencing and analysis of TCRs was described in the study, in which 3' ligation of a UMI-containing oligonucleotide to TCR cDNA was used. For whole blood analysis, over 2 ml of peripheral blood was collected from healthy adult volunteers into Tempus tubes, and RNA was extracted following the manufacturer's instructions. Total RNA, without cell sorting, was DNase treated with RQ1 DNase before reverse transcription, targeting about 1 to 1000 ng input. To check how robust the pipeline was in samples where T cells make up a minority population, libraries were built from skin biopsies and whole blood. This clonotype has ten or more counts. The antigen it binds to is not known. Base qualities are not recorded, but no much larger clone differs from it by a single base. The library was prepared using 5' RACE. The ligated cDNA was amplified in four rounds of PCR with nested alpha and beta constant region primers together with the SP2 primer. For the blood and skin samples, reverse transcription of TCR RNA was done with SuperScript IV along with alpha and beta constant region primers. T4 RNA ligase 1 was used to ligate an oligonucleotide containing the Illumina SP2 primer and a UMI to the 3' end of the cDNA. To prevent hairpin formation, the 12-nucleotide UMI was made up of two random hexamers with an eight-base spacer between them. From the second PCR onward, TCR alpha and beta chain libraries were processed separately and dual indexed for multiplexing. After pooling, the indexed libraries were analyzed by capillary electrophoresis and sequenced on either an Illumina MiSeq or NextSeq. PhiX DNA at about 5-7% was spiked into libraries to increase base diversity and improve cluster recognition. The authors processed their data as follows. Demultiplexor pulled UMIs out of read 2, joined the UMIs with the TCR sequence from read 1, and separated reads according to sample indices. V and J genes and V-J junctions were identified by Decombinator, and each TCR was assigned a five-part identifier that included V and J deletions. UMIs were used by Collapsinator to correct sequencing errors and PCR amplification heterogeneity, so that a UMI-based abundance was obtained for each TCR. Identifiers were converted to nucleotide sequence by CDR3Translator and translated to amino acids, and CDR3 regions were extracted on the basis of terminal motifs. Error-corrected alpha and beta TCR counts from blood and skin were compared after normalization to input RNA amount. The public reads were quality trimmed at Q25 with fastp and then assembled into clones with MiXCR by TCRdb, keeping productive beta chains. Each CDR3 protein appears once, grouped with its most common genes and DNA. The V and J calls here are based on TCRdb, not the publication. The sample table shows around 56,000 distinct CDR3 sequences, and about 8.3% are seen once. The biggest ten clones account for roughly 9.8% of the sample.

The receptor was isolated from a female donor in good health.

The CDR3 amino acid sequence is: CASISSGGAGETQYF. Here is the DNA: TGTGCCAGCATCTCTAGCGGGGGGGCAGGAGAGACCCAGTACTTC. The rearranged segments are TRBV12-3 or TRBV12-4 and TRBJ2-5, with 12 bases in between that match TRBD2. Germline trimming: 7 bases from V, 4 bases from J; junction bases outside gene matches: 7. From the cysteine up to the phenylalanine, the CDR3 has a length of 15 residues. Only the CDR3 region is kept as DNA, spanning 45 bases read in frame from base 1.